A selection of T cell receptor beta chains follows, all from one sample in a study of T-cell reconstitution after alpha-beta-depleted transplantation in children. Using its own MiXCR run on the PCR reads, TCRdb lists one record per CDR3 protein. The sample lists roughly 49,000 distinct CDR3 sequences, about a tenth occurring once. This specimen consisted of PBMCs, mostly from graft donor cells, obtained 60 days after TCRalphabeta/CD19-depleted stem cell transplant. The receptors were sampled from a male patient aged 2 to 9 who had a stem cell transplant for chronic granulomatous disease, so the T cells may come from the graft donor. CDR3s include the opening cysteine and the closing phenylalanine or tryptophan. Each record gives: V gene, D gene, J gene, clone size, CDR3 protein, CDR3 DNA. D genes are given only for firm matches. The listing skips clone size in some rows; elsewhere it reads once, few, many or a size class.

v_call: TRBV7-8; d_call: TRBD1; j_call: TRBJ2-1; clone_size: many; cdr3_aa: CASSSLQGNYNEQFF; cdr3_nt: TGTGCCAGCAGCTCGCTACAGGGGAACTACAATGAGCAGTTCTTC
v_call: TRBV28; d_call: TRBD2; j_call: TRBJ2-7; clone_size: many; cdr3_aa: CASSPIGAGGYEQYF; cdr3_nt: TGTGCCAGCAGTCCCATCGGGGCGGGAGGCTACGAGCAGTACTTC
v_call: TRBV29-1; d_call: .; j_call: TRBJ1-1; clone_size: many; cdr3_aa: CSVAARDRTEAFF; cdr3_nt: TGCAGCGTTGCCGCCCGGGATCGCACTGAAGCTTTCTTT
v_call: TRBV11-2; d_call: .; j_call: TRBJ2-2; clone_size: many; cdr3_aa: CASSLVAGELFF; cdr3_nt: TGTGCCAGCAGCTTAGTGGCCGGGGAGCTGTTTTTT
v_call: TRBV12-3/TRBV12-4; d_call: TRBD1; j_call: TRBJ1-2; clone_size: many; cdr3_aa: CASIKQGFLDGYTF; cdr3_nt: TGTGCCAGCATCAAACAGGGGTTCCTGGATGGCTACACCTTC
v_call: TRBV20-1; d_call: TRBD2; j_call: TRBJ2-3; clone_size: many; cdr3_aa: CSARGDQFEREASTDTQYF; cdr3_nt: TGCAGTGCTAGAGGAGATCAATTCGAGCGGGAGGCCAGCACAGATACGCAGTATTTT
v_call: TRBV7-9; d_call: TRBD1; j_call: TRBJ1-1; clone_size: many; cdr3_aa: CASWDSRAGNTEAFF; cdr3_nt: TGTGCCAGCTGGGACAGCCGGGCTGGGAACACTGAAGCTTTCTTT
v_call: TRBV5-1; d_call: .; j_call: TRBJ1-4; clone_size: .; cdr3_aa: CASSPGHTNEKLFF; cdr3_nt: TGCGCCAGCAGCCCGGGACACACTAATGAAAAACTGTTTTTT
v_call: TRBV20-1; d_call: .; j_call: TRBJ2-7; clone_size: few; cdr3_aa: CSARDSVTYEQYF; cdr3_nt: TGCAGTGCTAGAGATTCAGTTACCTACGAGCAGTACTTC
v_call: TRBV25-1; d_call: .; j_call: TRBJ2-5; clone_size: .; cdr3_aa: CASARSGETQYF; cdr3_nt: TGTGCCAGCGCCCGGTCGGGGGAGACCCAGTACTTC
v_call: TRBV7-2; d_call: .; j_call: TRBJ2-7; clone_size: many; cdr3_aa: CASSLAHNEQYF; cdr3_nt: TGTGCCAGCAGCTTAGCGCACAACGAGCAGTACTTC
v_call: TRBV29-1; d_call: TRBD1; j_call: TRBJ1-3; clone_size: many; cdr3_aa: CSVEDLRNDRGLTIYF; cdr3_nt: TGCAGCGTTGAAGATCTTAGGAACGACAGGGGTCTCACCATATATTTT
v_call: TRBV20-1; d_call: TRBD1; j_call: TRBJ2-3; clone_size: many; cdr3_aa: CSAKDRGRTDTQYF; cdr3_nt: TGCAGTGCTAAAGACAGGGGGCGGACAGATACGCAGTATTTT
v_call: TRBV11-2; d_call: .; j_call: TRBJ2-3; clone_size: many; cdr3_aa: CASSLRARGTTDTQYF; cdr3_nt: TGTGCCAGCAGCTTACGAGCAAGAGGGACGACAGATACGCAGTATTTT
v_call: TRBV7-2; d_call: .; j_call: TRBJ1-2; clone_size: many; cdr3_aa: CASSFSRDHGYTF; cdr3_nt: TGTGCCAGCAGCTTTAGCAGGGACCATGGCTACACCTTC
v_call: TRBV27; d_call: TRBD1; j_call: TRBJ2-7; clone_size: few; cdr3_aa: CASRLGQGGVEQYF; cdr3_nt: TGTGCCAGCAGACTGGGACAGGGGGGGGTCGAGCAGTACTTC
v_call: TRBV29-1; d_call: .; j_call: TRBJ2-1; clone_size: many; cdr3_aa: CSVEGESDYAEFHNEQFF; cdr3_nt: TGCAGCGTTGAAGGGGAAAGTGATTATGCGGAGTTCCACAATGAGCAGTTCTTC
v_call: TRBV7-9; d_call: TRBD2; j_call: TRBJ2-3; clone_size: many; cdr3_aa: CAIQTSGSLSDTQYF; cdr3_nt: TGTGCCATTCAGACTAGCGGGAGTCTCTCAGATACGCAGTATTTT
v_call: TRBV20-1; d_call: .; j_call: TRBJ2-5; clone_size: many; cdr3_aa: CSARDYLPLGKRGETQYF; cdr3_nt: TGCAGTGCTAGAGATTATCTCCCTCTAGGGAAGCGAGGGGAGACCCAGTACTTC
v_call: TRBV12-3/TRBV12-4; d_call: TRBD2; j_call: TRBJ2-3; clone_size: many; cdr3_aa: CASRRGGSTDTQYF; cdr3_nt: TGTGCCAGCCGACGGGGGGGGAGCACAGATACGCAGTATTTT
v_call: TRBV20-1; d_call: TRBD2; j_call: TRBJ2-2; clone_size: .; cdr3_aa: CSARDGLAERELFF; cdr3_nt: TGCAGTGCTAGAGATGGCCTAGCGGAGAGGGAGCTGTTTTTT
v_call: TRBV14; d_call: .; j_call: TRBJ2-7; clone_size: many; cdr3_aa: CASSQRRGQNYEQYF; cdr3_nt: TGTGCCAGCAGCCAAAGACGAGGACAGAACTACGAGCAGTACTTC
v_call: TRBV5-1; d_call: TRBD2; j_call: TRBJ2-4; clone_size: many; cdr3_aa: CASSWKGSGRVGNIQYF; cdr3_nt: TGCGCCAGCAGCTGGAAGGGTAGCGGGAGAGTCGGAAACATTCAGTACTTC
v_call: TRBV6-5; d_call: TRBD1; j_call: TRBJ2-7; clone_size: .; cdr3_aa: CASSYGTGPYEQYF; cdr3_nt: TGTGCCAGCAGTTACGGGACAGGGCCCTACGAGCAGTACTTC
v_call: TRBV27; d_call: .; j_call: TRBJ1-6; clone_size: few; cdr3_aa: CASSFFSGASYNSPLHF; cdr3_nt: TGTGCCAGCAGTTTCTTTAGTGGGGCCTCCTATAATTCACCCCTCCACTTT
v_call: TRBV7-6; d_call: TRBD1; j_call: TRBJ1-1; clone_size: many; cdr3_aa: CASSPRTGGLNTEAFF; cdr3_nt: TGTGCCAGCAGCCCCCGGACAGGGGGCTTGAACACTGAAGCTTTCTTT
v_call: TRBV2; d_call: .; j_call: TRBJ1-2; clone_size: .; cdr3_aa: CASSEQAYGYTF; cdr3_nt: TGTGCCAGCAGTGAACAGGCCTATGGCTACACCTTC
v_call: TRBV29-1; d_call: .; j_call: TRBJ1-2; clone_size: many; cdr3_aa: CSTTGANYGYTF; cdr3_nt: TGCAGTACAACAGGAGCTAACTATGGCTACACCTTC
v_call: TRBV20-1; d_call: .; j_call: TRBJ2-5; clone_size: many; cdr3_aa: CSARDSGFLETQYF; cdr3_nt: TGCAGTGCCAGAGATTCAGGGTTTTTAGAGACCCAGTACTTC
v_call: TRBV10-3; d_call: TRBD2; j_call: TRBJ2-7; clone_size: many; cdr3_aa: CAISGGLAGYEQYF; cdr3_nt: TGTGCCATCAGTGGGGGACTAGCGGGGTACGAGCAGTACTTC
v_call: TRBV20-1; d_call: .; j_call: TRBJ2-5; clone_size: many; cdr3_aa: CSATSTTRGRETQYF; cdr3_nt: TGCAGTGCTACATCGACGACTAGAGGGAGAGAGACCCAGTACTTC
v_call: TRBV30; d_call: TRBD1; j_call: TRBJ1-2; clone_size: .; cdr3_aa: CACDREGGYGYTF; cdr3_nt: TGTGCCTGTGACAGGGAGGGAGGATATGGCTACACCTTC
v_call: TRBV19; d_call: .; j_call: TRBJ2-7; clone_size: many; cdr3_aa: CASSIDRVDEQYF; cdr3_nt: TGTGCCAGTAGTATAGACAGGGTGGACGAGCAGTACTTC
v_call: TRBV6-1; d_call: TRBD1; j_call: TRBJ2-2; clone_size: many; cdr3_aa: CASSPTGENTGELFF; cdr3_nt: TGTGCCAGCAGTCCGACAGGGGAAAACACCGGGGAGCTGTTTTTT
v_call: TRBV4-2; d_call: .; j_call: TRBJ2-3; clone_size: many; cdr3_aa: CASSQDLLDGTDTQYF; cdr3_nt: TGTGCCAGCAGCCAAGATCTGCTCGATGGCACAGATACGCAGTATTTT
v_call: TRBV19; d_call: TRBD1; j_call: TRBJ1-1; clone_size: .; cdr3_aa: CASSRRTGRTEAFF; cdr3_nt: TGTGCCAGTAGTCGACGGACAGGGAGGACTGAAGCTTTCTTT
v_call: TRBV29-1; d_call: TRBD2; j_call: TRBJ2-7; clone_size: many; cdr3_aa: CSVGLAGGYYEQYF; cdr3_nt: TGCAGCGTTGGGCTAGCGGGAGGGTACTACGAGCAGTACTTC
v_call: TRBV7-9; d_call: TRBD2; j_call: TRBJ2-1; clone_size: many; cdr3_aa: CASSSGLAGGDEQFF; cdr3_nt: TGTGCCAGCAGCTCCGGACTAGCGGGAGGGGATGAGCAGTTCTTC
v_call: TRBV6-4; d_call: TRBD2; j_call: TRBJ2-3; clone_size: many; cdr3_aa: CASSDSPSGSTDTQYF; cdr3_nt: TGTGCCAGCAGTGACTCTCCTAGCGGGAGCACAGATACGCAGTATTTT
v_call: TRBV7-9; d_call: TRBD2; j_call: TRBJ2-1; clone_size: .; cdr3_aa: CASSLDVLAGAYNEQFF; cdr3_nt: TGTGCCAGCAGCTTAGACGTCCTAGCGGGAGCCTACAATGAGCAGTTCTTC
v_call: TRBV15; d_call: .; j_call: TRBJ2-7; clone_size: many; cdr3_aa: CATSRVMGSYEQYF; cdr3_nt: TGTGCCACCAGCAGAGTCATGGGTTCCTACGAGCAGTACTTC
v_call: TRBV5-1; d_call: .; j_call: TRBJ2-5; clone_size: medium-sized; cdr3_aa: CASSGETQYF; cdr3_nt: TGCGCCAGCAGCGGAGAGACCCAGTACTTC
v_call: TRBV5-5; d_call: .; j_call: TRBJ2-7; clone_size: .; cdr3_aa: CASSLYFILAPSYEQYF; cdr3_nt: TGTGCCAGCAGCTTGTATTTCATCCTAGCGCCATCCTACGAGCAGTACTTC
v_call: TRBV20-1; d_call: TRBD2; j_call: TRBJ2-7; clone_size: .; cdr3_aa: CSATGGIRGGSYEQYF; cdr3_nt: TGCAGTGCTACCGGGGGGATCCGCGGCGGATCCTACGAGCAGTACTTC
v_call: TRBV6-2/TRBV6-3; d_call: .; j_call: TRBJ2-5; clone_size: many; cdr3_aa: CASSPARQASKTQYF; cdr3_nt: TGTGCCAGCAGCCCAGCCCGACAGGCATCGAAGACCCAGTACTTC
v_call: TRBV20-1; d_call: .; j_call: TRBJ2-7; clone_size: many; cdr3_aa: CSARSPRDGQQYF; cdr3_nt: TGCAGTGCTAGAAGCCCCCGGGACGGCCAGCAGTACTTC
v_call: TRBV29-1; d_call: .; j_call: TRBJ1-2; clone_size: many; cdr3_aa: CSVVMAGTNYGYTF; cdr3_nt: TGCAGCGTTGTTATGGCAGGGACTAACTATGGCTACACCTTC
v_call: TRBV6-5; d_call: .; j_call: TRBJ1-1; clone_size: many; cdr3_aa: CASSYNGGNTEAFF; cdr3_nt: TGTGCCAGCAGTTACAACGGGGGGAACACTGAAGCTTTCTTT
v_call: TRBV7-3; d_call: .; j_call: TRBJ2-7; clone_size: few; cdr3_aa: CASSPLPGTSNEQYF; cdr3_nt: TGTGCCAGCAGTCCCCTACCCGGGACGTCCAACGAGCAGTACTTC
v_call: TRBV28; d_call: TRBD1; j_call: TRBJ2-5; clone_size: .; cdr3_aa: CASTAQGAGETQYF; cdr3_nt: TGTGCCAGCACCGCCCAGGGGGCAGGTGAGACCCAGTACTTC